Listed here are 3 T cell receptor beta chains from one sample, sequenced in a study of patients and donors after allogeneic stem cell transplantation. Each CDR3 protein gets one entry after TCRdb re-called the RT-PCR reads with MiXCR. The sample consists of 920,000 or so distinct CDR3 sequences, about 20% of them appearing once. The specimen was blood, either unsorted or a sorted T cell fraction (not recorded which). The receptor source for this set is a human donor who was either an allogeneic HSCT recipient or a stem cell or donor lymphocyte infusion donor (not recorded which). It is not recorded whose cells these are; they may come from a transplant donor.

This clonotype came up a few times. The chain carries TRBV11-2 and TRBJ2-2, with D uncertain. The germline V and J ends were trimmed by 0 bases and 7 bases, with 21 bases remaining between them. Germline CDR1 and CDR2: SGHAT and FQNNGV. The CDR3 spans 18 residues. The CDR3: CASSLDRNNQLGIGELFF. For the CDR3, the DNA is TGTGCCAGCAGCTTAGATCGCAATAATCAGCTGGGGATCGGGGAGCTGTTTTTT.

This clonotype has just a few counts. This rearrangement joins TRBV20-1 to TRBJ2-4; TRBD1 aligns across 8 bases. CDR3 length equals 13 residues. V shed 4 bases and J 5 bases; nucleotides not matched to a gene: 4. Germline V gene lookup returns CDR1 DFQATT and CDR2 SNEGSKA (reference sequence). CDR3 sequence (DNA): TGCAGTGCTAACCAGGACAGGGAAAACATTCAGTACTTC. This sequence encodes CSANQDRENIQYF.

This clonotype has a handful of counts. The V and J genes are TRBV10-3 and TRBJ1-1; D perhaps matches TRBD1 (5 bases). V lost 3 bases to trimming and J lost 6 bases, with 17 bases between them. Germline V gene sequence: CDR1 ENHRY, CDR2 SYGVKD. This CDR3 has 15 residues. DNA for the CDR3: TGTGCCATCAGTGATATCGCGAAGACAGCCCCTGAAGCTTTCTTT. Its protein product is CAISDIAKTAPEAFF.